Below, 26 T cell receptor beta chains from the same sample are listed, as sequenced in a study of human T cells and chemical hapten exposure. As the library was built, unique molecular identifiers were attached to individual cDNA molecules. TCRdb independently ran MiXCR on the reads; one entry per CDR3 protein. This sample yields roughly 490 distinct CDR3 sequences, of which 45% to 60% are seen a single time; roughly 23% belongs to the top ten. Treatment specified: therapeutic diphenylcyclopropenone sensitization with weekly scalp DPC. The sample was whole blood, taken before DPC sensitization or 2, 6, or about 24 weeks after (not recorded which). The receptors were sampled from an adult with alopecia areata. Some clones in this sample may be carry-over from other donors' samples. This table probably holds off-target reads from a library built for another chain.

This clonotype was found a few times. The rearrangement uses TRBV7-6 and TRBJ2-7, with a weak D call TRBD2 (6 bases). V was cut by 5 bases and J by 6 bases, with 14 bases left in between. CDR1 is SGHVS and CDR2 is FNYEAQ in the germline V gene. The CDR3 covers 13 residues. CDR3 protein: CASSGRRGREQYF. The DNA for the CDR3 is TGTGCCAGCAGCGGTAGGAGGGGTCGCGAGCAGTACTTC.

In its sample, this clonotype was seen once. V is TRBV6-4 and J is TRBJ2-7; 10 bases align to TRBD1. Germline CDR1 reads MRHNA; CDR2 reads SNTAGT. There are 15 residues in the CDR3. Trimming took 6 bases from V and 3 from J; bases not matched to a gene: 8. Here the CDR3 reads CASSPGTGESYEQYF. CDR3 DNA sequence: TGTGCCAGCAGCCCAGGGACAGGGGAGAGCTACGAGCAGTACTTC.

V gene TRBV20-1 combines with J gene TRBJ2-7; D uncertain. Germline CDR1 is DFQATT and CDR2 is SNEGSKA (reference sequence). The V and J ends lost 5 bases and 2 bases respectively, with 25 bases between them. This CDR3 has 17 residues. The chain's CDR3 is CSAALSLAPEPPYEQYF. The DNA of the CDR3 is TGCAGTGCTGCCCTGTCTCTTGCGCCTGAGCCTCCCTACGAGCAGTACTTC.

This clonotype has a handful of counts. The V gene is TRBV6-4, the J gene TRBJ2-3; perhaps TRBD2 as D (7 bases). Germline V gene data show CDR1 as MRHNA and CDR2 as SNTAGT. The CDR3 has 15 amino acids. With 3 bases removed from V and 0 bases from J, the gap between germline ends came to 10 bases. CDR3 sequence: CASSEGGASTDTQYF. CDR3 DNA sequence: TGTGCCAGCAGTGAAGGGGGGGCCAGCACAGATACGCAGTATTTT.

This clonotype was recorded a few times. The chain carries TRBV5-4 and TRBJ2-4, with D uncertain. The V and J ends lost 4 bases and 4 bases respectively, with 18 bases between them. CDR1 is SGHNT, CDR2 YYREEE, per germline (reference sequence). The CDR3 totals 16 residues. The CDR3 region is CASSPHPTDPKNIQYF. As DNA, the CDR3 is TGTGCCAGCAGCCCTCACCCCACGGACCCTAAAAACATTCAGTACTTC.

V is TRBV4-2 and J is TRBJ2-6, with D perhaps TRBD1 (6 bases). The germline V gene has CDR1 LGHNA and CDR2 YNFKEQ. The CDR3 covers 18 residues. The V end was cut by 0 bases, the J end by 2 bases, with 14 bases between. CDR3 protein: CASSQDPAGATGANVLTF. The CDR3, as DNA: TGTGCCAGCAGCCAAGATCCGGCAGGGGCGACTGGGGCCAACGTCCTGACTTTC.

The chain combines TRBV10-2 with TRBJ1-5; a weak D match, TRBD1 (6 bases). CDR1 is WSHSY and CDR2 is SAAADI in the germline V gene. The V and J ends lost 5 bases and 5 bases respectively, with 13 bases between them. This CDR3 region has 14 residues. DNA for the CDR3: TGCGCCAGCAGTCCACAGGGATGGGATCAGCCCCAGCATTTT. It codes for CASSPQGWDQPQHF.

The chain uses TRBV2 and TRBJ2-1; no clear D gene. Germline V CDR1 and CDR2: SNHLY, FYNNEI. The CDR3 extends over 12 amino acids. With 7 bases removed from V and 7 bases from J, the gap between germline ends came to 11 bases. The CDR3 region is CASTEDRNEQFF. The CDR3, as DNA: TGTGCCAGCACCGAGGACCGTAATGAGCAGTTCTTC.

V and J are TRBV7-2 and TRBJ2-3, with D perhaps matching TRBD1 or TRBD2 (5 bases each). V was pared by 1 base and J by 3 bases, with 8 bases between. This CDR3 has 14 amino acids. CDR1 and CDR2 (germline): SGHTA, FQGNSA. The CDR3 sequence is CASSLVEGTDTQYF. The DNA of the CDR3 is TGTGCCAGCAGCTTAGTAGAGGGGACAGATACGCAGTATTTT.

The chain couples TRBV18 to TRBJ2-1; D ambiguous. CDR3 size: 14 residues. Germline V CDR1 and CDR2: KGHSH, LQKENI. Trimming cost V 0 bases and J 5 bases, with 8 bases left between them. The CDR3 region has the DNA TGTGCCAGCTCACCACCGGTCGGTAACAATGAGCAGTTCTTC. Its translation is CASSPPVGNNEQFF.

The V and J genes are TRBV7-9 and TRBJ2-3; TRBD1 agrees at 7 bases. The V gene's germline CDR1 is SEHNR and CDR2 FQNEAQ (reference sequence). The CDR3 is 14 residues long. The V segment lost 5 bases and the J segment 2 bases; nucleotides outside the gene matches: 4. CDR3 nucleotides: TGTGCCAGCAGCCAACAGGGGTCCACAGATACGCAGTATTTT. The encoded protein is CASSQQGSTDTQYF. The full variable domain, completed using reference TRBV7-9 and TRBJ2-3, is DTGVSQNPRHKITKRGQNVTFRCDPISEHNRLYWYRQTLGQGPEFLTYFQNEAQLEKSRLLSDRFSAERPKGSFSTLEIQRTEQGDSAMYLCASSQQGSTDTQYFGPGTRLTVL.

This clonotype was observed a handful of times. The rearrangement uses TRBV20-1 and TRBJ2-1; D is uncertain. The CDR3 sequence is 12 residues long. The V gene's germline CDR1 is DFQATT and CDR2 SNEGSKA (reference sequence). Trimming removed 0 bases from V and 9 bases from J, with 9 bases in between. In DNA form, the CDR3 reads TGCAGTGCTAGAGATTCCTCAGTTGAGCAGTTCTTC. Amino acids: CSARDSSVEQFF.

This sequence joins TRBV5-1 and TRBJ1-1, with D unresolved. The length of the CDR3 is 13 residues. Germline loops: CDR1 SGHRS, CDR2 YFSETQ. V dropped 4 bases and J dropped 3 bases, with 10 bases sitting between them. CDR3 sequence: CASSQVEYTEAFF. In DNA, the CDR3 is TGCGCCAGCAGCCAGGTTGAGTACACTGAAGCTTTCTTT. Together with reference TRBV5-1 and TRBJ1-1, the CDR3 gives the full variable domain: KAGVTQTPRYLIKTRGQQVTLSCSPISGHRSVSWYQQTPGQGLQFLFEYFSETQRNKGNFPGRFSGRQFSNSRSEMNVSTLELGDSALYLCASSQVEYTEAFFGQGTRLTVV.

J is TRBJ1-3 and V is TRBV6-2 or TRBV6-3, with no clear D. With 5 bases removed from V and 2 bases from J, the gap between germline ends came to 25 bases. Germline values: CDR1 MNHEY, CDR2 SVGEGT. There are 19 residues in the CDR3. The chain's CDR3 is CASSPRQGAWGRAGNTIYF. The DNA for the CDR3 is TGTGCCAGCAGTCCACGACAAGGTGCTTGGGGTCGCGCTGGAAACACCATATATTTT.

The chain employs TRBV5-1 and TRBJ2-7, with 10 bases that match TRBD1. The length of the CDR3 is 13 residues. CDR1 and CDR2 from the germline V gene are SGHRS and YFSETQ. J was trimmed by 4 bases and V by 5 bases; bases with no gene match: 3. The CDR3 loop is CASSRDRGYEQYF. The CDR3 coding sequence is TGCGCCAGCAGTCGGGACAGGGGATACGAGCAGTACTTC.

The chain couples TRBV6-6 to TRBJ2-3; D unresolved. V was clipped by 0 bases and J by 2 bases, with 3 bases between them. CDR1 is MNHNY, CDR2 SVGAGI, per germline (reference sequence). CDR3 length: 13 residues. The CDR3 DNA follows: TGTGCCAGCAGTTACTCGGACACAGATACGCAGTATTTT. This gives the protein CASSYSDTDTQYF.

This clonotype was observed a single time. This rearrangement joins TRBV7-9 to TRBJ2-6, with TRBD2 matching over 9 bases. The CDR3 spans 20 residues. From germline, CDR1 is SEHNR and CDR2 FQNEAQ (reference sequence). J lost 0 bases, V lost 5 bases, and 14 bases had no gene match. In nucleotides, the CDR3 is TGTGCCAGCAGCACCCCGCCTTCGCGCGGGGGGGCCTCTGGGGCCAACGTCCTGACTTTC. It yields the protein CASSTPPSRGGASGANVLTF. Full variable domain (remainder filled in from reference TRBV7-9 and TRBJ2-6): DTGVSQNPRHKITKRGQNVTFRCDPISEHNRLYWYRQTLGQGPEFLTYFQNEAQLEKSRLLSDRFSAERPKGSFSTLEIQRTEQGDSAMYLCASSTPPSRGGASGANVLTFGAGSRLTVL.

The chain recombines TRBV10-2 with TRBJ2-3; D call uncertain. Germline V lookup: CDR1 WSHSY, CDR2 SAAADI. The CDR3 totals 11 residues. V was shortened by 6 bases and J by 5 bases, with 6 bases between the two germline ends. The CDR3 DNA follows: TGCGCCAGCAGCGCAGTAGATACGCAGTATTTT. Amino acid sequence: CASSAVDTQYF.

The V gene is TRBV5-1, the J gene TRBJ2-5, with 8 bases identical to TRBD2. Germline CDR1 and CDR2: SGHRS and YFSETQ. J gave up 4 bases and V 0 bases, and 8 bases lay outside the gene matches. This CDR3 is built from 16 residues. DNA for the CDR3: TGCGCCAGCAGCTTGGGAGCGGGGGAGCCGACAGAGACCCAGTACTTC. Translated, it gives CASSLGAGEPTETQYF.

This clonotype occurred once. CDR3 sequence (DNA): TGTGCCAGCAGCTTATACTTTAACACTGAAGCTTTCTTT. Its translation: CASSLYFNTEAFF. The gene calls are TRBV7-2 and TRBJ1-1; D is unclear. This CDR3 has 13 residues. Trimming stripped 2 bases from V and 2 bases from J, with 6 bases between. Germline V gene data show CDR1 as SGHTA and CDR2 as FQGNSA.

CDR3 loop: CASSRQNPNGGYTF. CDR3 coding DNA: TGTGCCAGCAGTCGACAGAACCCCAATGGTGGCTACACCTTC. The chain uses TRBV3-1 and TRBJ1-2, with D possibly being TRBD1 (5 bases). Germline CDR1 is LGHDT and CDR2 is YNNKEL (reference sequence). Trimming cost V 6 bases and J 7 bases, with 18 bases left between them. This CDR3 comprises 14 residues.

In its sample, this clonotype was seen a few times. J is TRBJ2-6 and V is TRBV15, with D maybe TRBD1 (6 bases). The germline CDR1 and CDR2 sequences are LNHNV and YYDKDF (reference sequence). V was trimmed by 5 bases and J by 1 base, leaving 9 bases between them. This CDR3 is 15 amino acids long. The CDR3 reads CATSGDTSGANVLTF. CDR3 nucleotides: TGTGCCACCAGCGGGGACACTTCTGGGGCCAACGTCCTGACTTTC.

For the CDR3, the DNA is TGTGCCAGCTCACCACCAGGCAGAAGCTCCTACGAGCAGTACTTC. Amino acid sequence: CASSPPGRSSYEQYF. The chain uses TRBV18 and TRBJ2-7; no clear D. Germline CDR1 KGHSH, CDR2 LQKENI. CDR3 length: 15 residues. V was clipped by 0 bases and J by 0 bases, with 9 bases between them.

The rearrangement uses TRBV19 and TRBJ2-1, with D possibly TRBD2 on 5 matching bases. This CDR3 region has 17 residues. Germline V CDR1 and CDR2: LNHDA, SQIVND (reference sequence). V shed 5 bases and J shed 0 bases, with 17 bases lying between them. Here the CDR3 DNA reads TGTGCCAGTAGTCCCTGGTGGAGTAGCGACTCCTACAATGAGCAGTTCTTC. Protein: CASSPWWSSDSYNEQFF.

This clonotype is termed hyperexpanded (1% or more). J is TRBJ2-4 and V is TRBV7-9; 9 bases are shared with TRBD1. Germline V lookup: CDR1 SEHNR, CDR2 FQNEAQ (reference sequence). V lost 5 bases to trimming and J lost 1 base; unmatched junction nucleotides: 12. CDR3 length: 18 residues. CDR3 in DNA: TGTGCCAGCAGCCCCTCTGCAACAGGGGGCGATGCCAAAAACATTCAGTACTTC. Translating gives CASSPSATGGDAKNIQYF.

This chain joins TRBV4-2 and TRBJ2-7; 7 nucleotides agree with TRBD2. Germline CDR1 LGHNA, CDR2 YNFKEQ. The trim removed 3 bases at V and 2 bases at J, leaving 4 bases unmatched. The CDR3 is 14 amino acids. The CDR3 sequence: CASSQGGPTYEQYF. The CDR3 DNA sequence: TGTGCCAGCAGCCAGGGAGGGCCCACCTACGAGCAGTACTTC.